This TCR beta chain emerged from a study of T-cell memory formation after mild COVID-19. Study outcomes and limitations: Clones that got smaller from day 15 to 85 had even CD4/CD8, while clones growing later tipped toward CD4+. The study found contracting CD4+ clones mainly in CM and EM and contracting CD8+ clones in EMRA.

The table lists this clonotype with many counts. No antigen is known for it. Germline V gene data show CDR1 as SGHDT and CDR2 as YYEEEE. V was shortened by 0 bases and J by 0 bases, with 4 bases between the two germline ends. The CDR3 is 15 amino acids. Employing constant-segment primers, 5'RACE generated TCR alpha and TCR beta cDNA libraries bearing sample barcodes and UMIs. MiXCR was run by TCRdb on the 5' RACE reads, yielding one entry per CDR3 protein. The table has 350,000 to 550,000 distinct CDR3 sequences, over 15% seen once. This sequence originates from a man in his late teens or twenties who had mild COVID-19 (a few samples of this study predate the infection). Cell type and time point are not known. Sequencing was performed on PBMCs or a T cell subset sorted from them (not recorded which). The chain combines TRBV5-6 with TRBJ2-6, with D hard to call. CDR3 sequence reads: CASSLGTSGANVLTF. Here the CDR3 DNA reads TGTGCCAGCAGCTTGGGGACCTCTGGGGCCAACGTCCTGACTTTC.